This paragraph reports one T cell receptor beta chain. What it recognizes is unknown. V was shortened by 2 bases and J by 3 bases, with 10 bases between the two germline ends. Germline V gene sequence: CDR1 MNHEY, CDR2 SMNVEV (reference sequence). This CDR3 contains 14 residues. The data were taken from a study of cytomegalovirus exposure and HLA in healthy donors. Regarding the study as a whole: Across all donors, roughly uniform sequencing depth was an assumption of the presence/absence analyses. Exclusion as indistinguishable affected some V segments, including TRBV6-2 and TRBV6-3.

It was with 60 Vbeta and 13 Jbeta primers that the PCR ran. Data came from immunoSEQ multiplex PCR; TCRdb stores just in-frame clones and leaves some out. The sample carries around 150,000 clones, less than 90% recorded once. V usage is TRBV27 and J usage is TRBJ1-1; D is unresolved. The TCR comes from a boy younger than 10 in good health and CMV-seronegative. Material: PBMCs. The DNA of the CDR3 is TGTGCCAGCAGTTTACGGCGCGGGGACACTGAAGCTTTCTTT. It codes for CASSLRRGDTEAFF.